This T cell receptor (beta chain) was sequenced during a study of blood T cell repertoires in COVID-19 (TCRdb year 2020). Background for the entire study: Samples covering the acute and convalescent phases of COVID-19 were provided by collaborators in the United States, Italy and Spain. The samples were drawn from two sources: the first 160 participants of the ongoing ImmuneRACE study, and over 950 subjects contributed by 6 global collaborators. Nearly every sample came with metadata listing a de-identified subject ID, COVID-19 status, age in years and sex. Deeply sampled blood TCRbeta repertoires from subjects exposed to, actively infected with, or recovered from COVID-19 were included in the dataset. Where available, HLA class I and class II types were taken from metadata supplied by the sample provider and were not determined by assay-based typing. The prospective study material was composed of cDNA or gDNA derived from T cells, B-cell-depleted T cells, or PBMCs. The repertoires were released in a freely available public database intended as a resource for research on the immune response to SARS-CoV-2.

The collaborating institutions used their own protocols to collect whole blood in K2EDTA tubes. For TCRbeta analysis, collaborators shipped samples as frozen whole blood, isolated PBMCs, or DNA extracted from either of those sample types. A note on this clone: This receptor's antigen is unknown. No base quality values were provided; no much bigger clone lies one nucleotide off.

TCRbeta CDR3 regions were amplified from genomic DNA by means of the immunoSEQ Assay, a bias-controlled multiplex PCR. The original methods were these. Within the assay, amplification of reference gene primers was used to estimate how many nucleated cells each sample contained. To quantify the absolute abundance of each unique TCRbeta CDR3 rearrangement, sequence reads were collapsed and filtered. Productive Simpson clonality was computed per sample as the square root of Simpson's diversity index over productive rearrangements. The immuneACCESS repertoire file appears here via TCRdb, limited to in-frame rearrangements. These files lack a portion of the clones; in checked studies, under half of the deficit traces to unresolved V genes, and the cause of the others is not known. V, J and clone size were drawn from that table, and D and trimming were deduced from the DNA. In this sample the table shows some 270,000 clones, about 89% of which occur a single time. The ten largest clones represent approximately 0.84% of the sample.

Results and caveats for the whole study, not just this receptor: The amount of clinical and demographic metadata varied by source and participant and was provided uncurated.

Inclusive of the bounding cysteine and phenylalanine, the CDR3 is 18 residues long. Only the CDR3 portion is preserved as DNA: 54 bases, with reading frame beginning at the first base. Trimming takes 3 bases from V and 1 base from J, and the germline ends sit 19 bases apart. From the germline V gene (reference sequence), CDR1 is GTSNPN and CDR2 is SVGIG. The V gene is TRBV30 and the J gene is TRBJ2-6; too little of a D gene remains to name it. This receptor was identified in a man aged 25 to 40 with acute or convalescent COVID-19. The specimen was peripheral blood. The bases are TGTGCCTGGAGCGGTCTTGGCAGGTTGAGTTCTGGGGCCAACGTCCTGACTTTC. This codes for CAWSGLGRLSSGANVLTF.